The 2 T cell receptor beta chains presented below share a single source sample, sequenced in a study of T cells in Graves' hyperthyroidism and ophthalmopathy. There were TCR beta CDR3 regions amplified from RNA transcripts. The HTBI primer set served for first-round RT-PCR of the TCR CDR3. TCRdb used MiXCR to reprocess the multiplex PCR reads, holding one entry per CDR3 protein. The table lists 200,000 to 250,000 distinct CDR3 sequences, 17% of them singletons, with around 50% in the top ten. Sequencing was carried out using blood. Receptor source: a man aged 50 or older with Graves' hyperthyroidism.

This clonotype has ten or more counts. The CDR3 here is CASSSSSYNEQFF. The CDR3 DNA sequence: TGTGCCAGCAGTTCTAGCTCCTACAATGAGCAGTTCTTC. The chain joins TRBV2 to TRBJ2-1; D remains ambiguous. Germline V gene data show CDR1 as SNHLY and CDR2 as FYNNEI. The CDR3 is made up of 13 amino acids. Deletions cut 5 bases from V and 0 bases from J, with 5 bases between.

CDR3 protein: CASRQTGHANTGELFF. The CDR3 bases are TGTGCCAGCAGACAGACGGGACACGCGAACACCGGGGAGCTGTTTTTT. The gene calls are TRBV3-1 and TRBJ2-2, with a tentative D call TRBD1 (6 bases). Deletions cut 6 bases from V and 0 bases from J, with 14 bases between. Germline lookup yields CDR1 LGHDT and CDR2 YNNKEL (reference sequence). The CDR3 contains 16 residues.